This T cell receptor (beta chain) was identified in a study of cytomegalovirus exposure and HLA in healthy donors (dated 2017 in TCRdb). For context, the study as a whole: An earlier analysis of some 620 of the donors reported approximately 260 Gb of sequence data and 117 million unique TCR beta sequences obtained from around 190 million T cells. Of the roughly 400 genotyped donors, roughly 80% fell in the genetic ancestry cluster associated with self-reported Caucasian donors. Rather than drawing on any new phenotypic data, the later analysis identified candidate immune exposures from TCR beta sequences and the way those sequences occurred across donors. A later analysis re-analyzed previously published TCR beta repertoires from approximately 670 donors and added high-resolution HLA genotyping to study TCR occurrence patterns. An early release covering over 500 HLA-typed donors comprised about 290 gigabases of sequencing data and 65 million to 100 million unique TCR sequences. The study profiled the T cell repertoires of 500 to 800 subjects by immunosequencing and related them to cytomegalovirus serostatus. Typing coverage varied by locus: roughly 629-630 donors for A, B, C, DRB1 and DQB1; more than 500 for DQA1; some 610 for DPA1; some 470 for DPB1. Donor age, sex, ethnicity and CMV serostatus were collected together with the repertoire data. A later genetic analysis used genome-wide SNP genotypes for about three fifths of the 666 donors, treating that subset as a discovery cohort. An earlier analysis of roughly 580 of the donors used high-throughput TCR beta sequencing to judge whether each TCR beta V gene segment behaved as functional or pseudogenic. The study combined high-throughput TCR immunosequencing, statistical association of individual TCRs with disease status, and machine learning to predict cytomegalovirus infection status. The aim of the study was to test whether cataloging public T cell receptors could identify signatures of past pathogen exposure. Among a few hundred genotyped donors of the cohort, an average of around 240,000 unique TCR beta nucleotide sequences were sequenced per donor, around 20% of them non-productive. HLA typing included class I and class II loci at four-digit resolution. A separate validation cohort of over 95 different subjects was used in addition to the approximately 640-subject first cohort. All discovery cohort repertoires had been generated on a single sequencing platform. Because of strong linkage in the cohort, roughly five DR-DQ haplotypes were treated as single units for association and clustering.

What the authors observed across the whole study: Because counts were too low, 15 to 20 rarely observed V segments, including chromosome 9 orphons, were left out of the earlier analysis of approximately 580 of the donors. In a later analysis, around 15,000 TCR beta sequences were associated with specific HLA alleles at a false discovery rate of 0.05. A later analysis reported that several top co-occurrence clusters appeared linked to parvovirus B19, influenza, CMV and Epstein-Barr virus. In an earlier analysis of roughly 560 of the donors, most TCR beta V segments were observed in productive rearrangements about 87% or about 30% of the time, broadly matching IMGT annotations. Most CMV-associated TCR beta chains appeared to be HLA-restricted in a later analysis, and the HLA associations seemed to be driven largely by CMV exposure. Linkage disequilibrium might explain the correlated functional status among segregating V segments, but an unknown experimental factor could not be ruled out. A further reported finding was that TCR beta sequences accurately predicted the HLA-A and HLA-B alleles for most subjects in the first cohort. An association between a missense DCLRE1C variant and V-gene and J-gene trimming of TCR beta chains was found in a later genetic analysis and replicated in an independent cohort. This cohort had only TCR beta chains sequenced, and the lack of alpha or paired-chain data limited which features could be detected. In a later analysis, TCR association rates were found to vary across HLA loci, with the most associated TCRs seen for DRB1 alleles and the fewest for HLA-C alleles. Because HLA typing was missing for some donors at each locus, association tests included only the typed subset. According to the authors, the approach could potentially be generalized to other disease states and immunological phenotypes. According to a later genetic analysis, donors in an Asian-associated ancestry cluster had fewer N-insertions in productive TCRs than the approximately 690-donor mean. In vitro tests confirmed that three of the cytomegalovirus-associated TCR beta chains recognize cytomegalovirus antigens. A cluster of highly shared sequence variants was judged likely to be a technical artifact of the sequencing pipeline. The classifier was reported to diagnose cytomegalovirus status with high specificity and sensitivity in both the original and validation cohorts. The presence/absence analyses assumed that sequencing depth was roughly uniform across donors, and that assumption may not be true. Immune exposure information for the cohort was limited to CMV serostatus. While some public TCRs were present in many individuals, most TCR sequences turned up only very rarely across donors. Because the 87-base-pair reads could not distinguish some IMGT-functional V segments, including TRBV6-2 and TRBV6-3, those segments were excluded. Compared with equally common non-associated chains, HLA-associated TCR beta chains in a later analysis were more clonally expanded and had lower generation probabilities. Assigning TCR associations to individual alleles was difficult when HLA alleles, especially DR and DQ, strongly co-occurred. A total of fewer than 200 TCR beta chains were listed by the study as associated with cytomegalovirus.

The library was generated by the immunoSEQ multiplex PCR assay. The multiplex PCR relied on a mix of 60 forward primers for TCR Vbeta segments and 13 reverse primers for TCR Jbeta segments. A multiplex PCR assay on genomic DNA amplified the CDR3 region of rearranged TCR beta genes. Amplified TCR beta libraries were sequenced as 87-base-pair reads on the Illumina HiSeq System. In the paper's pipeline: In a later analysis, some 80 million unique TCR beta chains were counted across the approximately 640 repertoires, and roughly 11 million of these chains were shared by at least two donors. A nearest-neighbor algorithm error-corrected the raw reads and collapsed the reads into unique sequences, merging closely related sequences to remove PCR and sequencing errors. CDR3 sequences were aligned to IMGT reference sequences to assign V, D and J gene segments. For a sequence to be retained, a match of at least six nucleotides to both a V gene segment and a J gene segment was required. A rearrangement counted as productive if the CDR3 had no stop codons and remained in frame with V and J, and every other rearrangement counted as non-productive. Following IMGT convention, CDR3 was defined as the stretch from the second conserved V-encoded cysteine up to the conserved J-encoded phenylalanine. The earlier analysis of approximately 590 of the donors excluded any sequence lacking an unambiguous match to a single V gene segment. An earlier analysis of around 600 of the donors classified V segments as functional when productive rearrangements were above 56.7% and as segregating when the standard deviation between donors was above 5%. A statistical classification framework was built to diagnose cytomegalovirus status from the catalog of TCR beta chain sequences. In a later analysis, V and J genes were assigned by comparing TCR nucleotide sequences against IMGT/GENE-DB human TR gene sequences. Using the TCRdist pipeline, a later analysis assigned CDR3 sequences along with most-parsimonious VDJ recombination scenarios. In a later analysis, each TCR beta chain was defined by its CDR3 amino acid sequence together with its V-gene family, and reads lacking a unique V-gene family were excluded. A later analysis removed 592 highly shared, low-generation-probability nucleotide sequences to deal with suspected cross-contamination and a sequencing artifact. In a later analysis, a clonal expansion index was calculated for each public chain from normalized within-repertoire ranks of inferred template counts. In a later analysis, generation probabilities were computed using a VDJ recombination model fitted to out-of-frame rearrangements, and the results were checked against IGoR. Hypergeometric tests were used in a later analysis to score TCR-TCR, TCR-HLA and TCR-CMV co-occurrence, with a repertoire-size bias correction applied to the TCR pairs. To estimate false discovery rates, a later analysis permuted the HLA or CMV assignments 20 times. In a later analysis, co-occurring TCRs were grouped using DBSCAN, and TCRdist sequence similarity was added for clustering within HLA-allele-positive subsets. Co-occurrence clustering excluded repertoires with fewer than 30,000 or more than 120,000 public chains, plus five with anomalous nucleotide sharing. The source is immuneACCESS, and TCRdb retained only in-frame sequences with V and J called. Part of the clones is not carried over; for the studies checked, unresolved V genes explain less than half of this, and the remainder is unexplained. That table gives V, J and clone size, and the DNA gave D and trimming. Within this sample are around 70,000 clones, with approximately 78% of them counted one time only. Around 7% of the sample is taken by the ten largest.

A note on this clone: It has no known antigen specificity. Base qualities are not at hand, and no much larger clone is one base apart.

The cohort consisted of some 670 healthy bone marrow donors. Cohort members were all nominally healthy when sampled, although unrecorded immune exposures were likely present. CMV serostatus was positive for approximately 300 and negative for about 55% of the roughly 670 cohort members, and was not recorded for this donor. A peripheral blood sample was collected from each donor, and TCR beta sequencing was performed on peripheral blood mononuclear cells. Genomic DNA was extracted from the blood cell samples with the Qiagen DNeasy Blood Extraction Kit. Germline trimming amounts to 2 bases on V and 8 bases on J, with 3 as the count of junction bases outside the gene matches. CDR1 SGDLS and CDR2 YYNGEE are derived from the germline V gene. Taken from cysteine to phenylalanine, the CDR3 has 14 residues. Left in the record is the CDR3 DNA by itself, 42 bases read in frame from the first base.

The rearrangement joined TRBV9 to TRBJ2-1, with 11 junctional bases fitting TRBD2. The receptor comes from a human donor in good health. Material: PBMCs. The nucleotide sequence reads TGTGCCAGCAGCGTTACTAGCGGGGGCTATGAGCAGTTCTTC. Its translation reads: CASSVTSGGYEQFF.